These 7 T cell receptor beta chains were sequenced from one sample in a study of human T cells and chemical hapten exposure. Sample time point: patch test 1, 2 weeks after DPC sensitization. As to treatment: therapeutic diphenylcyclopropenone sensitization with weekly scalp DPC. TCRdb recomputed calls from the RACE reads with MiXCR, one row per CDR3 protein. The repertoire holds 300,000 to 350,000 distinct CDR3 sequences, with under 8% as singletons. Sequences were derived from whole blood, sampled in connection with sensitization to the hapten diphenylcyclopropenone (DPC). These receptors all stem from a woman between 18 and 29 years old with alopecia areata. Some clones in this sample may be carry-over from other donors' samples.

This chain connects TRBV5-1 to TRBJ2-3; 7 bases are a match to TRBD2. V dropped 3 bases and J dropped 0; count of bases not matched to a gene: 7. CDR3 size: 16 residues. Germline V lookup: CDR1 SGHRS, CDR2 YFSETQ. CDR3 amino acids: CASSWGTTTSTDTQYF. CDR3 nucleotide sequence: TGCGCCAGCAGCTGGGGGACTACAACTAGCACAGATACGCAGTATTTT. The variable domain in full, completed from reference TRBV5-1 and TRBJ2-3, reads KAGVTQTPRYLIKTRGQQVTLSCSPISGHRSVSWYQQTPGQGLQFLFEYFSETQRNKGNFPGRFSGRQFSNSRSEMNVSTLELGDSALYLCASSWGTTTSTDTQYFGPGTRLTVL.

The table lists this clonotype with many counts. The genes are TRBV7-2 and TRBJ2-2; D unresolved. V lost 5 bases and J lost 2, with 6 bases in between. This CDR3 is built from 13 residues. CDR1 and CDR2 from the germline V gene are SGHTA and FQGNSA. CDR3 DNA sequence: TGTGCCAGCAGCCCCCGTAACACCGGGGAGCTGTTTTTT. Translated: CASSPRNTGELFF.

This clonotype has just a few counts. This sequence joins TRBV11-2 and TRBJ2-1, with 8 bases fitting TRBD1. The V gene's germline CDR1 is SGHAT and CDR2 FQNNGV. V lost 4 bases, J lost 3 bases, and 8 bases stayed unmatched. There are 16 residues in the CDR3. CDR3 DNA: TGTGCCAGCAGCTCCCGACAGGGGAGTCTCTACAATGAGCAGTTCTTC. This codes for CASSSRQGSLYNEQFF.

This clonotype is medium-sized (0.01 to 0.1%) in the sample. In DNA, the CDR3 is TGTGCCAGCAGCCAAGAAACGGGGTTCTCCTACGAGCAGTACTTC. Translating gives CASSQETGFSYEQYF. The chain joins TRBV4-2 to TRBJ2-7; D might be TRBD2 (5 bases). V was cut by 0 bases and J by 0 bases, with 9 bases left in between. Per the germline V gene, CDR1 is LGHNA and CDR2 is YNFKEQ. CDR3 size: 15 residues.

As to this clonotype: A read error may produce the germline difference seen at one junction end. The V call is TRBV28, the J call TRBJ1-4; D unresolved. This CDR3 comprises 12 residues. Germline CDR1 MDHEN, CDR2 SYDVKM. The CDR3 here is CASSLSEESLAF. The DNA for the CDR3 is TGTGCCAGCAGTTTATCGGAGGAGTCGCTGGCTTTT.

This clonotype has at least ten counts. The genes are TRBV7-9 and TRBJ1-1; D is possibly TRBD1 (5 bases). The length of the CDR3 is 17 residues. Germline V lookup: CDR1 SEHNR, CDR2 FQNEAQ (reference sequence). The V end lost 5 bases, the J end lost 3 bases, and 22 bases lay between the germline ends. In DNA form, the CDR3 reads TGTGCCAGCAGCCGCGGGAGGTGGCAGGGAGAGCACACTGAAGCTTTCTTT. It translates to CASSRGRWQGEHTEAFF.

The chain carries TRBV5-1 and TRBJ2-2; D is ambiguous. The CDR3 runs 13 residues. Germline assignment: CDR1 SGHRS and CDR2 YFSETQ. V gave up 4 bases and J gave up 5 bases, with 9 bases separating them. The CDR3 DNA sequence: TGCGCCAGCAGCGTACAGATAACCGGGGAGCTGTTTTTT. It encodes CASSVQITGELFF.